One and the same sample provided the 26 T cell receptor beta chains below, sequenced in a study of monozygotic twins with inflammatory bowel disease. Using the 5' RACE reads, TCRdb records one entry per CDR3 protein without DNA. The sample has a few hundred thousand distinct CDR3 sequences. Sequencing used blood. These receptors were obtained from a human donor with ulcerative colitis or Crohn's disease, or a healthy co-twin of an affected twin (not recorded which).

The genes are TRBV6-1 and TRBJ2-7; lacking DNA, the TRBD1 call made by TCRdb goes unchecked. The CDR3 runs 15 residues. CDR1 and CDR2 (germline): MNHNS, SASEGT. The CDR3 reads CASTVEGTATYEQYF.

This chain connects TRBV3-1 to TRBJ1-2; no DNA is available, so the TRBD1 call from TCRdb remains unchecked. CDR1 is LGHDT and CDR2 is YNNKEL in the germline V gene (reference sequence). The CDR3 runs to 13 residues. The CDR3 loop is CASSQGDSVSYTF.

The genes are TRBV7-9 and TRBJ1-2; TCRdb picks TRBD1, but there is no DNA to check that call. The CDR3 is 17 residues long. Germline CDR1 reads SEHNR; CDR2 reads FQNEAQ (reference sequence). CDR3 loop: CASSPPGQSLPNYGYTF.

The chain carries TRBV5-1 and TRBJ2-3; no DNA is available, so the TRBD2 call from TCRdb remains unchecked. The CDR3 contains 17 residues. Germline V gene data show CDR1 as SGHRS and CDR2 as YFSETQ. CDR3 region: CASSLVGTSEPTDTQYF.

CDR3 in amino acids: CSGKGLAGDTQYF. V and J are TRBV20-1 and TRBJ2-3; checking the TCRdb D call of TRBD2 is not possible without DNA. CDR3 size: 13 residues. Germline V gene sequence: CDR1 DFQATT, CDR2 SNEGSKA (reference sequence).

The V call is TRBV10-3, the J call TRBJ1-2. This CDR3 comprises 12 residues. Germline CDR1 is ENHRY and CDR2 is SYGVKD. The CDR3 spells CAISEESWGYTF.

The V and J genes are TRBV10-3 and TRBJ1-1; TCRdb indicates TRBD1, and absent DNA this call remains unverified. CDR3 length equals 13 residues. Germline V gene data show CDR1 as ENHRY and CDR2 as SYGVKD. The CDR3 spells CAITQGVNTEAFF.

The J gene is TRBJ2-7, the V gene TRBV7-2; TCRdb proposes TRBD1, but this gene call is untestable without DNA. The CDR3 length is 16 residues. Germline CDR1 reads SGHTA; CDR2 reads FQGNSA. The CDR3 spells CASSERDTPSSYEQYF.

The genes are TRBV6-1 and TRBJ1-1; the TCRdb D gene call, TRBD1, has no DNA to confirm it. From germline, CDR1 is MNHNS and CDR2 SASEGT. The CDR3 runs 15 residues. The CDR3 sequence is CASSVSLTENTEAFF.

This chain connects TRBV12-3 or TRBV12-4 to TRBJ1-4; the D call of TRBD1 rests on TCRdb alone, since no DNA is present to check it. The CDR3 runs to 15 residues. This chain's CDR3 is CASCDLNRGTEKLFF.

V gene TRBV5-6 combines with J gene TRBJ2-2; TCRdb names TRBD2, which stays unverified in the absence of DNA. Germline values: CDR1 SGHDT, CDR2 YYEEEE. This CDR3 has 14 residues. The CDR3 loop is CASSFGLVVGELFF.

The V and J genes are TRBV20-1 and TRBJ2-2; no DNA is available, so the TRBD1 call from TCRdb remains unchecked. Germline CDR1 reads DFQATT; CDR2 reads SNEGSKA (reference sequence). This CDR3 has 13 residues. CDR3 region: CSASWGALGELFF.

The chain employs TRBV5-4 and TRBJ2-7; the D call from TCRdb, TRBD1, cannot be confirmed without DNA. CDR1 SGHNT and CDR2 YYREEE come from the germline V gene (reference sequence). The CDR3 runs 16 residues. This CDR3 is CASSLDGTGNSYEQYF.

The CDR3 sequence: CASSPQGGTNTGELFF. The rearrangement links TRBV18 to TRBJ2-2. CDR1 and CDR2 from the germline V gene are KGHSH and LQKENI. CDR3 size: 16 residues.

This CDR3 is CASSLATGVAEQYF. This rearrangement joins TRBV5-1 to TRBJ2-7. The CDR3 runs to 14 residues. Germline lookup yields CDR1 SGHRS and CDR2 YFSETQ.

J is TRBJ2-5 and V is TRBV7-6. CDR3 length equals 14 residues. CDR1 is SGHVS, CDR2 FNYEAQ, per germline. The CDR3 region is CASSLSGFQETQYF.

The V gene is TRBV7-9, the J gene TRBJ1-1. Germline CDR1 is SEHNR and CDR2 is FQNEAQ (reference sequence). The CDR3 has 13 amino acids. CDR3: CASNWGENTEAFF.

The V and J genes are TRBV19 and TRBJ1-4; TCRdb lists TRBD1, though no DNA is available to test this call. The CDR3 is 18 residues long. The germline CDR1 and CDR2 sequences are LNHDA and SQIVND (reference sequence). The CDR3 loop reads CASSMLLRQGGRDEKLFF.

The J gene is TRBJ2-1, the V gene TRBV29-1; TCRdb names TRBD2, which stays unverified in the absence of DNA. Per germline, CDR1 SQVTM and CDR2 ANQGSEA. The CDR3 totals 13 residues. This chain's CDR3 is CSVRGGIYNEQFF.

The rearrangement links TRBV6-6 to TRBJ2-5; as DNA is missing, the TRBD2 call by TCRdb cannot be tested. The CDR3 consists of 13 residues. Germline CDR1 reads MNHNY; CDR2 reads SVGAGI (reference sequence). The CDR3 loop reads CASSRDVRETQYF.

The gene calls are TRBV18 and TRBJ1-6; TCRdb names TRBD1, which stays unverified in the absence of DNA. The germline CDR1 and CDR2 sequences are KGHSH and LQKENI. The CDR3 sequence is 14 residues long. This chain's CDR3 is CASSLRDVNSPLHF. Full variable domain (rest looked up from reference TRBV18 and TRBJ1-6): NAGVMQNPRHLVRRRGQEARLRCSPMKGHSHVYWYRQLPEEGLKFMVYLQKENIIDESGMPKERFSAEFPKEGPSILRIQQVVRGDSAAYFCASSLRDVNSPLHFGNGTRLTVT.

The chain recombines TRBV12-3 or TRBV12-4 with TRBJ1-6. The CDR3 is made up of 14 amino acids. This CDR3 reads CASSDSGYNSPLHF.

This CDR3 is CASSFWLPLSGNTIYF. The rearrangement uses TRBV7-2 and TRBJ1-3; as DNA is missing, the TRBD1 call by TCRdb cannot be tested. This CDR3 region has 16 residues. Germline V gene lookup returns CDR1 SGHTA and CDR2 FQGNSA.

The chain's CDR3 is CASSLVRGVKYF. The chain joins TRBV5-6 to TRBJ2-7; the TRBD2 assignment by TCRdb is unverifiable without DNA. The CDR3 consists of 12 residues. CDR1 and CDR2 from the germline V gene are SGHDT and YYEEEE.

The chain has TRBV7-9 and TRBJ1-4; TCRdb indicates TRBD1, and absent DNA this call remains unverified. The germline V gene encodes CDR1 SEHNR and CDR2 FQNEAQ (reference sequence). This CDR3 has 14 residues. CDR3 sequence: CASSYGGSREKLFF.

The genes are TRBV29-1 and TRBJ2-1; the TCRdb D gene call, TRBD1, has no DNA to confirm it. The CDR3 loop spans 14 amino acids. Germline CDR1 and CDR2: SQVTM and ANQGSEA. CDR3 region: CSADDRGLNNEQFF.